This T cell receptor (beta chain) was recorded in a study of blood T cell repertoires in COVID-19. Original processing methods: Reference gene primer amplification in the assay estimated nucleated cell counts. TCRdb's copy holds only in-frame clones and misses some; the assay was immunoSEQ multiplex PCR. The V and J calls and the clone size are those of that table, but D and trimming were determined from the DNA. The repertoire includes around 80,000 clones, roughly 77% of them detected once, and approximately 5.8% sits in the top ten. Only a few counts were recorded for this clone. Trimming stripped 0 bases from V and 7 bases from J, with 14 bases between. Germline V gene sequence: CDR1 SGDLS, CDR2 YYNGEE. The CDR3 extends over 15 amino acids.

The sequenced sample consisted of peripheral blood. The rearrangement links TRBV9 to TRBJ2-1; D is perhaps TRBD2 (6 bases). The sequence was obtained from a man aged 45-60 years with active or convalescent COVID-19. Written as DNA, the CDR3 is TGTGCCAGCAGCGTAGGCCCGAGTGGGGGGAATGAGCAGTTCTTC. It codes for CASSVGPSGGNEQFF. Supplemented by reference TRBV9 and TRBJ2-1, the full variable domain reads DSGVTQTPKHLITATGQRVTLRCSPRSGDLSVYWYQQSLDQGLQFLIQYYNGEERAKGNILERFSAQQFPDLHSELNLSSLELGDSALYFCASSVGPSGGNEQFFGPGTRLTVL.